These 27 T cell receptor beta chains share one sample of origin, sequenced in a study of shared clonotypes between healthy human individuals. CD45RO-negative, CCR7-positively selected cells formed the naive CD8 fraction, excluding terminally differentiated effector memory CD45RA+ cells. The data were produced by immunoSEQ multiplex PCR, yet TCRdb's version contains in-frame clones alone and is incomplete. Of around 2.1 million clones listed, 93% are singletons. Sequencing input: naive CD8+ T cells from PBMCs. These receptors were collected from a man between 18 and 35 years old in good health. Some clones in this sample may be carry-over from other donors' samples.

This sequence joins TRBV29-1 and TRBJ2-1; D call uncertain. V was pared by 4 bases and J by 4 bases, with 11 bases between. Germline CDR1 SQVTM, CDR2 ANQGSEA. CDR3 length equals 13 residues. The CDR3 reads CSVAVLGYNEQFF. Here the CDR3 DNA reads TGCAGCGTTGCGGTCCTGGGTTACAATGAGCAGTTCTTC.

The chain employs TRBV28 and TRBJ1-5; 9 nucleotides align to TRBD1. The germline V gene has CDR1 MDHEN and CDR2 SYDVKM. This CDR3 has 15 amino acids. Trimming took 5 bases from V and 6 from J; bases not matched to a gene: 8. The CDR3 DNA reads TGTGCCAGCAGTGGGTCTCACAGGGGGCTTCAGCCCCAGCATTTT. Encoded protein: CASSGSHRGLQPQHF.

This rearrangement joins TRBV5-4 to TRBJ1-1; D not resolved. The CDR3 sequence is 12 residues long. Per the germline V gene, CDR1 is SGHNT and CDR2 is YYREEE (reference sequence). Trimming took off 4 bases at V and 7 bases at J, with 11 bases between the two ends. CDR3 in DNA: TGTGCCAGCAGCCTAGGCCTTAATGAAGCTTTCTTT. Translated, it gives CASSLGLNEAFF.

The chain links TRBV27 to TRBJ2-7, with D perhaps being TRBD1 or TRBD2 (5 bases each). Per the germline V gene, CDR1 is MNHEY and CDR2 is SMNVEV (reference sequence). Trimming removed 8 bases from V and 5 bases from J, with 25 bases in between. CDR3 length: 16 residues. The CDR3 nucleotides are TGTGCCAGCCGCTCCCCTACGGGACGCCGGGCCGACGAGCAGTACTTC. It encodes CASRSPTGRRADEQYF.

This rearrangement joins TRBV15 to TRBJ1-1; D gene ambiguous. The germline V and J ends were trimmed by 0 bases and 5 bases, with 10 bases remaining between them. The CDR3 loop spans 14 amino acids. CDR1 is LNHNV and CDR2 is YYDKDF in the germline V gene (reference sequence). The CDR3 sequence is CATSREVEETEAFF. The CDR3 DNA follows: TGTGCCACCAGCAGAGAGGTTGAAGAAACTGAAGCTTTCTTT. Complete variable domain (other parts from reference TRBV15 and TRBJ1-1): DAMVIQNPRYQVTQFGKPVTLSCSQTLNHNVMYWYQQKSSQAPKLLFHYYDKDFNNEADTPDNFQSRRPNTSFCFLDIRSPGLGDTAMYLCATSREVEETEAFFGQGTRLTVV.

The J gene is TRBJ2-7, the V gene TRBV6-6, with D possibly TRBD1 on 6 matching bases. The CDR3 totals 14 residues. Germline-derived CDR1 and CDR2 are MNHNY and SVGAGI (reference sequence). The V end was cut by 4 bases, the J end by 3 bases, with 13 bases between. The CDR3 DNA sequence: TGTGCCAGCAGTTCCCGGGACAAACTCTACGAGCAGTACTTC. It is translated as CASSSRDKLYEQYF.

The chain couples TRBV5-1 to TRBJ1-1, with 7 bases fitting TRBD1. Germline V gene data show CDR1 as SGHRS and CDR2 as YFSETQ. CDR3 length: 15 residues. V lost 0 bases to trimming and J lost 5 bases; unmatched junction nucleotides: 7. The CDR3 sequence is CASSLAAGGTTEAFF. Written as DNA, the CDR3 is TGCGCCAGCAGCTTGGCCGCAGGGGGGACAACTGAAGCTTTCTTT.

The chain combines TRBV14 with TRBJ2-1; no clear D. CDR3 size: 14 residues. Between the trimmed V and J ends, which lost 1 base and 4 bases, there was a span of 8 bases. Germline V CDR1 and CDR2: SGHDN, FVKESK. The CDR3 region is CASSQGLVYNEQFF. The CDR3 region has the DNA TGTGCCAGCAGCCAAGGACTGGTTTACAATGAGCAGTTCTTC. The variable domain in full, with the rest retrieved from reference TRBV14 and TRBJ2-1, is EAGVTQFPSHSVIEKGQTVTLRCDPISGHDNLYWYRRVMGKEIKFLLHFVKESKQDESGMPNNRFLAERTGGTYSTLKVQPAELEDSGVYFCASSQGLVYNEQFFGPGTRLTVL.

The chain links TRBV19 to TRBJ2-3; 16 nucleotides line up with TRBD2. J was trimmed by 7 bases and V by 4 bases; bases with no gene match: 8. Looked up from germline, CDR1 is LNHDA and CDR2 is SQIVND (reference sequence). The CDR3 loop spans 17 amino acids. The CDR3 DNA is TGTGCCAGTAGTACGGGACTAGCGGGAGGGCATGCGAATACGCAGTATTTT. Translation gives CASSTGLAGGHANTQYF. Filled out from reference TRBV19 and TRBJ2-3, the complete variable domain reads DGGITQSPKYLFRKEGQNVTLSCEQNLNHDAMYWYRQDPGQGLRLIYYSQIVNDFQKGDIAEGYSVSREKKESFPLTVTSAQKNPTAFYLCASSTGLAGGHANTQYFGPGTRLTVL.

The rearrangement joins TRBV20-1 to TRBJ2-7; a possible D gene is TRBD2 (5 bases). The germline CDR1 and CDR2 sequences are DFQATT and SNEGSKA (reference sequence). The CDR3 is made up of 11 amino acids. V was shortened by 7 bases and J by 6 bases, with 13 bases between the two germline ends. CDR3 region: CSVRTGIEQYF. The CDR3, as DNA: TGCAGTGTCAGAACCGGGATCGAGCAGTACTTC.

The V call is TRBV15, the J call TRBJ2-3; weak D call: TRBD2 (7 bases). This CDR3 is 14 amino acids long. Germline assignment: CDR1 LNHNV and CDR2 YYDKDF (reference sequence). Trimming left V 1 base short and J 7 bases short, with 12 bases between. CDR3 protein: CATSRAGGPHTQYF. The CDR3 DNA follows: TGTGCCACCAGCAGAGCCGGGGGGCCCCATACGCAGTATTTT.

This sequence joins TRBV28 and TRBJ2-7; D is perhaps TRBD1 (5 bases). The CDR3 totals 16 residues. V gave up 4 bases and J gave up 2 bases, with 18 bases separating them. CDR1 is MDHEN and CDR2 is SYDVKM in the germline V gene. As DNA, the CDR3 is TGTGCCAGCAGTTCCCTCAGCTCACTGGGGCCCTACGAGCAGTACTTC. The encoded protein is CASSSLSSLGPYEQYF.

As regards this clone: This may be a read error: a much more frequent sequence differs by one nucleotide. Other nucleotide sequences in the sample specify the same CDR3. CDR3 nucleotide sequence: TGTGCCAGCAGTACCAGCTCCTACAATGAGCAGTTCTTC. Protein: CASSTSSYNEQFF. The chain recombines TRBV28 with TRBJ2-1; D gene unclear. V was shortened by 5 bases and J by 0 bases, with 5 bases between the two germline ends. CDR3 length equals 13 residues. Looked up from germline, CDR1 is MDHEN and CDR2 is SYDVKM.

This clone was detected once. J is TRBJ2-7 and V is TRBV28; D could derive from TRBD1 or TRBD2 (6 bases each). Trimming cost V 9 bases and J 5 bases, with 20 bases left between them. Germline lookup yields CDR1 MDHEN and CDR2 SYDVKM. This CDR3 comprises 14 residues. This CDR3 reads CASSLQGLTHEQYF. DNA of the CDR3: TGTGCCAGTTCTCTACAGGGACTGACCCACGAGCAGTACTTC.

The V call is TRBV5-6, the J call TRBJ2-1, with a tentative D call TRBD1 (6 bases). CDR3 length equals 13 residues. CDR1 and CDR2 (germline): SGHDT, YYEEEE. V shed 4 bases and J shed 6 bases, with 11 bases lying between them. The CDR3 loop is CASSRGQSNEQFF. As DNA, the CDR3 is TGTGCCAGCAGCCGCGGACAGTCCAATGAGCAGTTCTTC. Full variable domain (outside the CDR3, taken from reference TRBV5-6 and TRBJ2-1): DAGVTQSPTHLIKTRGQQVTLRCSPKSGHDTVSWYQQALGQGPQFIFQYYEEEERQRGNFPDRFSGHQFPNYSSELNVNALLLGDSALYLCASSRGQSNEQFFGPGTRLTVL.

The chain couples TRBV5-1 to TRBJ2-5; no clear D gene. CDR1 and CDR2 (germline): SGHRS, YFSETQ. The CDR3 sequence is 14 residues long. Trimming shortened V by 1 base and J by 6 bases, and 13 bases separated the two germline ends. As DNA, the CDR3 is TGCGCCAGCAGCTTGTTCTCCGGTTCTCAGACCCAGTACTTC. Amino acids: CASSLFSGSQTQYF.

J is TRBJ2-4 and V is TRBV2; 9 positions match TRBD2. Trimming at V came to 6 bases and at J to 0 bases, leaving 6 bases not matched to a gene. The CDR3 is made up of 16 amino acids. The germline gives CDR1 SNHLY, CDR2 FYNNEI. The CDR3 bases are TGTGCCAGCAGGCCACTAGCGGGCCTAGCCAAAAACATTCAGTACTTC. Translation gives CASRPLAGLAKNIQYF.

The rearrangement joins TRBV18 to TRBJ1-5; D remains unclear. The CDR3 covers 15 residues. Germline V lookup: CDR1 KGHSH, CDR2 LQKENI. V lost 3 bases to trimming and J lost 4 bases, with 13 bases between them. This chain's CDR3 is CASSPRLGQNQPQHF. DNA for the CDR3: TGTGCCAGCTCACCTCGCTTAGGGCAAAATCAGCCCCAGCATTTT.

This clone was recorded only once. Here the CDR3 reads CASSIRGWERENADTQYF. CDR3 in DNA: TGTGCCAGTAGTATAAGAGGGTGGGAGCGGGAGAATGCAGATACGCAGTATTTT. This sequence joins TRBV19 and TRBJ2-3; 8 bases are a match to TRBD2. The CDR3 sequence is 18 residues long. Trimming took 2 bases from V and 4 from J; bases not matched to a gene: 14. Germline CDR1 LNHDA, CDR2 SQIVND (reference sequence).

In this sample, this clone turned up once. The same CDR3 is also encoded by other DNA sequences in this sample. The rearrangement joins TRBV7-9 to TRBJ2-7, with D maybe TRBD2 (5 bases). CDR1 is SEHNR, CDR2 FQNEAQ, per germline (reference sequence). V dropped 8 bases and J dropped 7 bases, with 12 bases sitting between them. CDR3 length: 11 residues. DNA of the CDR3: TGTGCCAGCTCCCCCCCGGGAGAGCAGTACTTC. Translating it yields CASSPPGEQYF.

The chain recombines TRBV12-2 with TRBJ2-7; the table assigns TRBD2, which was not confirmed against the DNA. TRBV12-2 constitutes a pseudogene. The CDR3 runs to 15 residues. The chain's CDR3 is CASRFSRDSPYEQYF. CDR3 DNA sequence: TGTGCAAGTCGCTTCTCCCGGGACTCACCCTACGAGCAGTACTTC.

This chain joins TRBV5-6 and TRBJ2-5; 7 nucleotides line up with TRBD1. The last part of the DNA fits TRBJ2-7 better; the J call may be wrong. There are 14 residues in the CDR3. Germline lookup yields CDR1 SGHDT and CDR2 YYEEEE. CDR3 in amino acids: CASSSVGGAYEQYF. CDR3 coding DNA: TGTGCCAGCAGCTCGGTAGGGGGCGCCTACGAGCAGTACTTC.

The J gene is TRBJ1-5, the V gene TRBV28, with no clear D. The V end lost 5 bases, the J end lost 0 bases, and 14 bases lay between the germline ends. The CDR3 is 16 amino acids. Germline assignment: CDR1 MDHEN and CDR2 SYDVKM. The CDR3 coding sequence is TGTGCCAGCAGTAACGGCCCCGGTGGTAGCAATCAGCCCCAGCATTTT. Its translation is CASSNGPGGSNQPQHF.

The DNA of the CDR3 is TGTGCCATCAGTGACGAGGACCTAGCGGTGTCCTACGAGCAGTACTTC. Protein product: CAISDEDLAVSYEQYF. This chain uses TRBV10-3 with TRBJ2-7; TRBD2 matches at 7 bases. The CDR3 sequence is 16 residues long. Germline CDR1 reads ENHRY; CDR2 reads SYGVKD. Unmatched junction bases numbered 9, after V lost 3 bases and J lost 1 base.

The rearrangement uses TRBV27 and TRBJ2-3; perhaps TRBD2 as D (6 bases). Germline V gene lookup returns CDR1 MNHEY and CDR2 SMNVEV (reference sequence). The V end lost 7 bases, the J end lost 0 bases, and 20 bases lay between the germline ends. The CDR3 consists of 17 residues. CDR3 bases: TGTGCCAGCACCTCATGGAATAGCGGAACCAGCACAGATACGCAGTATTTT. Its translation: CASTSWNSGTSTDTQYF.

The CDR3 region is CASSQERARGLVTYEQYF. As DNA, the CDR3 is TGCGCCAGCAGCCAAGAGAGGGCTCGTGGACTAGTAACCTACGAGCAGTACTTC. This chain connects TRBV4-3 to TRBJ2-7; 7 bases map to TRBD2. The CDR3 consists of 18 residues. Germline values: CDR1 LGHNA, CDR2 YSLEER. V was clipped by 0 bases and J by 2 bases; unmatched bases: 13.

This chain connects TRBV27 to TRBJ2-3, with D perhaps matching TRBD1 (5 bases). CDR3 size: 11 residues. Germline loops: CDR1 MNHEY, CDR2 SMNVEV (reference sequence). Between the trimmed V and J ends, which lost 11 bases and 3 bases, there was a span of 9 bases. CDR3 sequence: CAAQGTDTQYF. The DNA for the CDR3 is TGTGCCGCCCAGGGAACAGATACGCAGTATTTT.